This T cell receptor (beta chain) came from a study of T cells in Graves' hyperthyroidism and ophthalmopathy. About this clonotype itself: Its cognate antigen is unknown.

Germline V gene lookup returns CDR1 SGHRS and CDR2 YFSETQ. The CDR3 covers 13 residues. V was cut by 9 bases and J by 4 bases, with 16 bases left in between. Study findings and constraints: Ophthalmopathy cases were set apart from stable hyperthyroidism by a 13 V-J model.

From RNA transcripts, TCR beta CDR3 regions were amplified. First-round RT-PCR targeting the TCR CDR3 was performed with the HTBI primer set. TCRdb analysed the multiplex PCR reads with MiXCR anew, one entry per CDR3 protein. The sample lists a few hundred thousand distinct CDR3 sequences, 11% to 15% seen once, with around 5.4% in the top ten. Sequenced input: blood. The chain recombines TRBV5-1 with TRBJ1-1, with D possibly TRBD1 on 6 matching bases. The TCR originated in a woman under 40 with Graves' hyperthyroidism that later progressed to Graves' ophthalmopathy. CDR3 bases: TGCGCCAACCCGAGGGGGGGGAGCACTGAAGCTTTCTTT. Protein product: CANPRGGSTEAFF.